These 30 T cell receptor beta chains came from one sample sequenced in a study of blood T cell repertoires in COVID-19. TCRdb keeps only in-frame clones here, not all; method: immunoSEQ multiplex PCR. The sample shows 300,000 to 400,000 clones, around nine tenths of them seen only once. Sample: peripheral blood. The receptors here all came from a woman aged 18-29 years who had recovered from COVID-19.

CDR3: CASSRDRGRNEKLFF. In DNA, the CDR3 is TGCGCCAGCAGCCGGGACAGGGGCCGGAATGAAAAACTGTTTTTT. The chain combines TRBV5-1 with TRBJ1-4; 10 positions agree with TRBD1. This CDR3 has 15 amino acids. V lost 4 bases, J lost 5 bases, and 5 bases stayed unmatched. Germline assignment: CDR1 SGHRS and CDR2 YFSETQ.

The J gene is TRBJ1-6, the V gene TRBV30, with 7 bases fitting TRBD1. The CDR3 totals 14 residues. The J segment lost 7 bases and the V segment lost 3 bases, leaving 6 bases of the junction unmatched. Germline-derived CDR1 and CDR2 are GTSNPN and SVGIG (reference sequence). DNA for the CDR3: TGTGCCTGGAGGGGAACAGGGGCCAATTCACCCCTCCACTTT. This translates into CAWRGTGANSPLHF.

V gene TRBV6-5 combines with J gene TRBJ1-2; 8 bases line up with TRBD1. This CDR3 spans 15 amino acids. Germline assignment: CDR1 MNHEY and CDR2 SVGAGI. With 4 bases clipped from V and 3 bases from J, the junction kept 7 bases outside the gene matches. CDR3: CASSSWTGFDYGYTF. The CDR3 DNA sequence: TGTGCCAGCAGTTCTTGGACAGGGTTTGACTATGGCTACACCTTC.

The V call is TRBV2, the J call TRBJ2-7; 10 bases are a match to TRBD2. CDR1 and CDR2 from the germline V gene are SNHLY and FYNNEI. This CDR3 region has 13 residues. Trimming at V came to 4 bases and at J to 11 bases, leaving 8 bases not matched to a gene. For the CDR3, the DNA is TGTGCCAGCAGTGTCGAAACTAGCGGGGAGGAGTACGTC. This translates into CASSVETSGEEYV.

In the case of this clone: At the DNA level, this CDR3 is encoded by other sequences in the same sample as well. V and J are TRBV6-5 and TRBJ2-7, with 7 positions matching TRBD1. CDR3 size: 14 residues. CDR1 and CDR2 (germline): MNHEY, SVGAGI. After removal of 4 bases from V and 1 base from J, the junction contained 4 bases not matched to a gene. The CDR3 DNA follows: TGTGCCAGCAGTTCCCGACAGGGATCCTACGAGCAGTACGTC. Translation gives CASSSRQGSYEQYV.

The chain couples TRBV10-1 to TRBJ2-3, with TRBD1 matching 8 bases. The V gene end was trimmed by 2 bases and the J gene end by 4 bases; junction bases not matched to a gene: 5. The CDR3 runs 15 residues. Germline V CDR1 and CDR2: WNHNN, SYGVQD (reference sequence). CDR3 amino acids: CASSEGTGFADTQYF. Written as DNA, the CDR3 is TGCGCCAGCAGTGAGGGGACAGGTTTTGCAGATACGCAGTATTTT.

The chain is built from TRBV14 and TRBJ1-1, with TRBD1 identical over 7 bases. V dropped 3 bases and J dropped 5; count of bases not matched to a gene: 9. CDR3 length equals 15 residues. Germline CDR1 is SGHDN and CDR2 is FVKESK. In DNA, the CDR3 is TGTGCCAGCAGCCAGTCCGGGACAGTCAAGACTGAAGCTTTCTTT. Its translation is CASSQSGTVKTEAFF.

The chain carries TRBV5-6 and TRBJ2-7; 9 nucleotides line up with TRBD1. The J segment lost 3 bases and the V segment lost 3 bases, leaving 4 bases of the junction unmatched. The germline V gene has CDR1 SGHDT and CDR2 YYEEEE. This CDR3 region has 14 residues. The CDR3 DNA reads as TGTGCCAGCAGCTCCGGGACAGGGTTCTACGAGCAGTACGTC. It specifies CASSSGTGFYEQYV.

The chain is built from TRBV6-5 and TRBJ1-2, with 8 bases fitting TRBD1. Germline V lookup: CDR1 MNHEY, CDR2 SVGAGI. The V and J ends lost 2 bases and 10 bases, in that order; junction bases with no gene match: 6. The CDR3 has 13 amino acids. CDR3: CASSYLTGGTYTF. The CDR3 coding sequence is TGTGCCAGCAGTTACCTAACAGGGGGTACCTACACCTTC.

This clone turned up a few times. The chain is built from TRBV14 and TRBJ1-2, with D possibly being TRBD1 (5 bases). This CDR3 contains 18 residues. The V and J ends lost 4 bases and 1 base respectively, with 22 bases between them. CDR1 and CDR2 (germline): SGHDN, FVKESK. In nucleotides, the CDR3 is TGTGCCAGCAGCCCGGGGTTGGGACTCTCTACTGTTAACTATGGCTACACCTTC. Its protein product is CASSPGLGLSTVNYGYTF.

The gene calls are TRBV27 and TRBJ1-1; D is perhaps TRBD1 (5 bases). The CDR3 is 15 residues long. Trimming pared 1 base from V and 1 base from J, leaving 10 bases between. Per the germline V gene, CDR1 is MNHEY and CDR2 is SMNVEV (reference sequence). The CDR3, as DNA: TGTGCCAGCAGTTTATTCAGGGTGAAGAACACTGAAGCTTTCTTT. This gives the protein CASSLFRVKNTEAFF.

In the case of this clone: Other DNA sequences of this sample code for an identical CDR3. This sequence joins TRBV9 and TRBJ2-1; weak D call: TRBD2 (6 bases). Trimming removed 0 bases at V and 1 base at J, with 8 bases between. Germline CDR1 and CDR2: SGDLS and YYNGEE. CDR3 length: 15 amino acids. The CDR3 coding sequence is TGTGCCAGCAGCGTAGCGGGAGCGTCCTACAATGAGCAGTTCTTC. This encodes CASSVAGASYNEQFF.

The chain recombines TRBV14 with TRBJ1-1; the D is unclear. There are 13 residues in the CDR3. V lost 8 bases and J lost 4, with 14 bases in between. CDR1 is SGHDN and CDR2 is FVKESK in the germline V gene. The CDR3 DNA reads as TGTGCCAGCCGACGTTTTTCGGGCACTGAAGCTTTCTTT. Its translation: CASRRFSGTEAFF.

A single count supports this clone. The chain combines TRBV11-3 with TRBJ2-5; D remains unclear. V lost 5 bases and J lost 3, with 13 bases in between. CDR3 length: 14 residues. Germline values: CDR1 SGHNT, CDR2 YENEEA. The CDR3 nucleotides read TGTGCCAGCAGCCTCAGTCGCGGAGAAGAGACCCAGTACTTC. Residues: CASSLSRGEETQYF.

This clone was seen once. The chain has TRBV6-5 and TRBJ2-5; D is unresolved. The V and J ends lost 6 bases and 5 bases respectively, with 13 bases between them. CDR1 and CDR2 from the germline V gene are MNHEY and SVGAGI. This CDR3 is 13 amino acids long. For the CDR3, the DNA is TGTGCCAGCAGCCAACACTATCGGGAGACCCAGTACTTC. Protein product: CASSQHYRETQYF.

The chain combines TRBV5-6 with TRBJ2-4, with a weak D call TRBD1 (5 bases). V lost 2 bases and J 1 base, leaving 10 bases between the germline ends. Germline assignment: CDR1 SGHDT and CDR2 YYEEEE. CDR3 length: 15 residues. CDR3 region: CASSLAGFAKNIQYF. The CDR3 DNA is TGTGCCAGCAGCTTAGCAGGGTTTGCCAAAAACATTCAGTACTTC.

The V call is TRBV12-3 or TRBV12-4, the J call TRBJ1-6, with D possibly matching TRBD1 (6 bases). V was pared by 6 bases and J by 7 bases, with 10 bases between. The CDR3 totals 13 residues. The CDR3, as DNA: TGTGCCAGCAGACCTGGACAGAATTCACCCCTCCACTTT. It yields the protein CASRPGQNSPLHF.

V usage is TRBV6-1 and J usage is TRBJ2-3; D is possibly TRBD2 (5 bases). This CDR3 is built from 17 residues. Trimming took 2 bases from V and 2 from J, leaving 17 bases between them. Germline loops: CDR1 MNHNS, CDR2 SASEGT. Here the CDR3 reads CASSERRGLRPTDTQYF. The CDR3 DNA sequence: TGTGCCAGCAGTGAACGACGAGGACTCCGCCCCACAGATACGCAGTATTTT.

This chain links TRBV12-5 with TRBJ2-5; tentative D call: TRBD2 (6 bases). V lost 5 bases to trimming and J lost 5 bases, with 21 bases between them. CDR1 is LGHNT, CDR2 FRNRAP, per germline. There are 16 residues in the CDR3. CDR3 nucleotide sequence: TGTGCTAGTGGTCCACCCGAAAAGGGTGCGGGGGAGACCCAGTACTTC. Translating it yields CASGPPEKGAGETQYF.

The chain is built from TRBV5-4 and TRBJ1-1; D possibly corresponds to TRBD1 (6 bases). V lost 0 bases to trimming and J lost 0 bases, with 12 bases between them. There are 16 residues in the CDR3. From germline, CDR1 is SGHNT and CDR2 YYREEE (reference sequence). CDR3: CASSLVGHRMNTEAFF. As DNA, the CDR3 is TGTGCCAGCAGCTTGGTGGGACACCGAATGAACACTGAAGCTTTCTTT.

CDR3 residues: CASSEGTSGMNEQFF. The CDR3 coding sequence is TGTGCCAGCAGTGAAGGAACTAGCGGGATGAATGAGCAGTTCTTC. This rearrangement joins TRBV6-1 to TRBJ2-1; 10 nucleotides agree with TRBD2. This CDR3 spans 15 amino acids. V trimming: 1 base; J trimming: 7 bases; junction bases outside the gene matches: 4. Germline lookup yields CDR1 MNHNS and CDR2 SASEGT.

The table lists this clone with a few counts. The chain links TRBV11-3 to TRBJ2-3; TRBD1 matches at 12 bases. Germline V gene lookup returns CDR1 SGHNT and CDR2 YENEEA. V shed 8 bases, J shed 5 bases, and the junction held 5 bases outside the gene matches. The length of the CDR3 is 14 residues. The CDR3 DNA follows: TGTGCCAGCGGGACAGGGGGCGACGAAGATACGCAGTATTTT. This codes for CASGTGGDEDTQYF.

V gene TRBV10-2 combines with J gene TRBJ2-1; tentatively, D is TRBD1 (6 bases). The CDR3 sequence is 15 residues long. The germline CDR1 and CDR2 sequences are WSHSY and SAAADI. V lost 5 bases to trimming and J lost 8 bases, with 19 bases between them. The CDR3 reads CASSFGPSQGDEQFF. CDR3 sequence (DNA): TGCGCCAGCAGTTTTGGTCCCTCACAGGGAGATGAGCAGTTCTTC.

The chain links TRBV10-3 to TRBJ1-2, with 8 positions matching TRBD1. The J segment lost 5 bases and the V segment lost 8 bases, leaving 10 bases of the junction unmatched. Germline V gives CDR1 ENHRY, CDR2 SYGVKD. This CDR3 is 14 amino acids long. The CDR3 sequence is CAIGDRGGGYGYTF. DNA of the CDR3: TGTGCCATCGGAGACAGGGGTGGAGGGTATGGCTACACCTTC.

V gene TRBV7-9 combines with J gene TRBJ2-1; D unresolved. This CDR3 comprises 15 residues. The germline gives CDR1 SEHNR, CDR2 FQNEAQ (reference sequence). V was shortened by 2 bases and J by 8 bases, with 16 bases between the two germline ends. The CDR3 DNA reads TGTGCCAGCAGCTTATTTAACGCCCTTACACATGAGCAGTTCTTC. Its translation is CASSLFNALTHEQFF.

The chain carries TRBV2 and TRBJ1-1, with TRBD1 matching 9 bases. The CDR3 extends over 16 amino acids. The germline gives CDR1 SNHLY, CDR2 FYNNEI. With 4 bases clipped from V and 1 base from J, the junction kept 7 bases outside the gene matches. The CDR3 region is CASSAWGQGENTEAFF. CDR3 nucleotides: TGTGCCAGCAGTGCTTGGGGACAGGGTGAGAACACTGAAGCTTTCTTT.

This chain uses TRBV7-8 with TRBJ2-7; possibly TRBD1 for D (6 bases). The CDR3 has 14 amino acids. The V end lost 5 bases, the J end lost 4 bases, and 15 bases lay between the germline ends. Germline-derived CDR1 and CDR2 are SGHVS and FQNEAQ. In DNA, the CDR3 is TGTGCCAGCAGCGAACAATCTGGGACATACGAGCAGTACGTC. Its protein product is CASSEQSGTYEQYV.

This clone has just one count. The chain carries TRBV21-1 and TRBJ2-3; TRBD2 was called by the table and not checked on the DNA. TRBV21-1 is a known pseudogene. The CDR3 consists of 17 residues. The CDR3 nucleotides read TGTGCCAGCAGCAAAGATTGGACTAGATCGAGGACAGATACGCAGTATTTT. Residues: CASSKDWTRSRTDTQYF.

The V call is TRBV19, the J call TRBJ2-1; D might be TRBD2 (5 bases). V was pared by 4 bases and J by 6 bases, with 13 bases between. This CDR3 contains 14 residues. Germline values: CDR1 LNHDA, CDR2 SQIVND (reference sequence). Here the CDR3 reads CASSRESVGNEQFF. CDR3 coding DNA: TGTGCCAGTAGTAGGGAGTCCGTCGGCAATGAGCAGTTCTTC.

This chain uses TRBV5-1 with TRBJ2-3; no firm D call. In germline, CDR1 is SGHRS, CDR2 YFSETQ. The CDR3 runs to 13 residues. Trimming stripped 0 bases from V and 2 bases from J, with 4 bases between. In nucleotides, the CDR3 is TGCGCCAGCAGCTTGGCCTTCACAGATACGCAGTATTTT. It codes for CASSLAFTDTQYF.